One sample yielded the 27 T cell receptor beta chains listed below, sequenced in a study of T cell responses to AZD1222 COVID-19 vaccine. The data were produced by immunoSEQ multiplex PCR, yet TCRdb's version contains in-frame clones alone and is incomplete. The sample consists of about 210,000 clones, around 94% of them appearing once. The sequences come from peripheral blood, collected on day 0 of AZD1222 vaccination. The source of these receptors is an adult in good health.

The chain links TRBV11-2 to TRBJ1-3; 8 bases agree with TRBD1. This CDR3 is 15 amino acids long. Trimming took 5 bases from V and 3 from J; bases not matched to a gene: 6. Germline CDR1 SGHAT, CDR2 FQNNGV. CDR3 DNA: TGTGCCAGCAGCCACACAGGGGGAGGTGGAAACACCATATATTTT. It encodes CASSHTGGGGNTIYF.

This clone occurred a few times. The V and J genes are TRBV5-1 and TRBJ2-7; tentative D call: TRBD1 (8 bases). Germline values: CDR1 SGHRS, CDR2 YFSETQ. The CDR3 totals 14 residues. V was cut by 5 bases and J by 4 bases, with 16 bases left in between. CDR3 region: CASRPTGGAYEQYF. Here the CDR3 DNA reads TGCGCCAGCAGACCCACAGGGGGGGCATACGAGCAGTACTTC. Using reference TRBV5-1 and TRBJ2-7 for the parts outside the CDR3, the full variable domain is KAGVTQTPRYLIKTRGQQVTLSCSPISGHRSVSWYQQTPGQGLQFLFEYFSETQRNKGNFPGRFSGRQFSNSRSEMNVSTLELGDSALYLCASRPTGGAYEQYFGPGTRLTVT.

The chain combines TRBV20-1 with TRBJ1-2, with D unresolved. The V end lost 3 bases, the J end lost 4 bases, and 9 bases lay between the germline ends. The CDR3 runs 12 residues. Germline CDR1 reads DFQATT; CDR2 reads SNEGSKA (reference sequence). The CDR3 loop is CSASLRTYGYTF. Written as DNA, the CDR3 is TGCAGTGCTAGTCTCCGGACCTATGGCTACACCTTC.

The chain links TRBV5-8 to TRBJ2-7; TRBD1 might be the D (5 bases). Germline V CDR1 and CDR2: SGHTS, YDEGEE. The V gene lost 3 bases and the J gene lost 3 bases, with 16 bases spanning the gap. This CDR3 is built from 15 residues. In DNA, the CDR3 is TGTGCCAGCAGCTCCGCTCAGGGTTATGGCTACGAGCAGTACTTC. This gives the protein CASSSAQGYGYEQYF. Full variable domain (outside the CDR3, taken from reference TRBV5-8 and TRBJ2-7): EAGVTQSPTHLIKTRGQQATLRCSPISGHTSVYWYQQALGLGLQFLLWYDEGEERNRGNFPPRFSGRQFPNYSSELNVNALELEDSALYLCASSSAQGYGYEQYFGPGTRLTVT.

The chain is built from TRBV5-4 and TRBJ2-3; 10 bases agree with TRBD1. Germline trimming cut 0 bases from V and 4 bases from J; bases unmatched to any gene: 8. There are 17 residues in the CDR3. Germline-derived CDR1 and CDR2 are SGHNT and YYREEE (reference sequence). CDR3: CASSLGGTGVVADTQYF. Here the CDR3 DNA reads TGTGCCAGCAGCTTGGGAGGGACAGGGGTGGTGGCAGATACGCAGTATTTT. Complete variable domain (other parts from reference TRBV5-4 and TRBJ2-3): ETGVTQSPTHLIKTRGQQVTLRCSSQSGHNTVSWYQQALGQGPQFIFQYYREEENGRGNFPPRFSGLQFPNYSSELNVNALELDDSALYLCASSLGGTGVVADTQYFGPGTRLTVL.

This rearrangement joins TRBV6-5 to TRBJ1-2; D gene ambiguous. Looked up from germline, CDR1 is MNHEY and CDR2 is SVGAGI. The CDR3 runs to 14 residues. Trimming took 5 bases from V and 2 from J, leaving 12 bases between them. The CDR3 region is CASSRVPANYGYTF. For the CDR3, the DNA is TGTGCCAGCAGTAGGGTCCCGGCGAACTATGGCTACACCTTC.

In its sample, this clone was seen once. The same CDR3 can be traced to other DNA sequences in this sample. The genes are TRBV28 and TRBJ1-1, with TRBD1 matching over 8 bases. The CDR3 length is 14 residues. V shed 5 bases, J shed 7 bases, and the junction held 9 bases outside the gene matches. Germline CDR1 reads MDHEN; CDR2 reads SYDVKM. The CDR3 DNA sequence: TGTGCCAGCAGTAGCCCGACAGGGGAGAGTGAAGCTTTCTTT. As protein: CASSSPTGESEAFF.

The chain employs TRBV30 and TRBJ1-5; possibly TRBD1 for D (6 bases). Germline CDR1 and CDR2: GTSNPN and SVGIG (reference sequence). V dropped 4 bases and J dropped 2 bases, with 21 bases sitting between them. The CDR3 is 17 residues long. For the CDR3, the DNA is TGTGCCTGGACTCGGGCAGGGGTAGTAGCCGGCAATCAGCCCCAGCATTTT. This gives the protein CAWTRAGVVAGNQPQHF.

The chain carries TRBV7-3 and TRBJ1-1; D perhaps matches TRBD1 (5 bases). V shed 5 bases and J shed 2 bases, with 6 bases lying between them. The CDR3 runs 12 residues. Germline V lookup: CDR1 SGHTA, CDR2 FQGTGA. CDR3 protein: CASSQGNTEAFF. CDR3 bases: TGTGCCAGCAGCCAGGGCAACACTGAAGCTTTCTTT.

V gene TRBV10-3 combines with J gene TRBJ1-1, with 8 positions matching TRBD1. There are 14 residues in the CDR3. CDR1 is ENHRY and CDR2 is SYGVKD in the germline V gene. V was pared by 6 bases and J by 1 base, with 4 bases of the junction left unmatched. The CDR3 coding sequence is TGTGCCATCAGAGAACAGGGGGGGAACACTGAAGCTTTCTTT. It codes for CAIREQGGNTEAFF.

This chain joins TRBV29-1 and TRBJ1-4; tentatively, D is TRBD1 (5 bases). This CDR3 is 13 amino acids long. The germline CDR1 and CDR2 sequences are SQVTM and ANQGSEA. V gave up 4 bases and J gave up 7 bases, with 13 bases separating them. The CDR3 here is CSVVSQGGEKLFF. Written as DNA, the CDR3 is TGCAGCGTTGTCTCTCAGGGCGGTGAAAAACTGTTTTTT.

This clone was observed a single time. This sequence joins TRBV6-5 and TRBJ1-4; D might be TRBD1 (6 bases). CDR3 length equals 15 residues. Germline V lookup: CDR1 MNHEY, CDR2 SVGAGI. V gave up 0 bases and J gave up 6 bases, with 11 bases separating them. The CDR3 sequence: CASSYSAGEDEKLFF. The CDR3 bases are TGTGCCAGCAGTTACTCGGCAGGGGAGGATGAAAAACTGTTTTTT.

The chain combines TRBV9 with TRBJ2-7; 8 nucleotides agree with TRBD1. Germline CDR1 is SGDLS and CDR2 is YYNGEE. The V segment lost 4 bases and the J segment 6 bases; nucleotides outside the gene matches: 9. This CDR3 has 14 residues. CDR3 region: CASSPWTGQSEQYF. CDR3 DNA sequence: TGTGCCAGCAGCCCTTGGACAGGGCAGAGCGAGCAGTACTTC.

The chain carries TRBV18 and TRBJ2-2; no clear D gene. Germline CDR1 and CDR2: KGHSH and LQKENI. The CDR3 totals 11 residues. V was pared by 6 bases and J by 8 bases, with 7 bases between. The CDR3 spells CASSLTGELFF. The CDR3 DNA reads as TGTGCCAGCTCGCTAACGGGGGAGCTGTTTTTT. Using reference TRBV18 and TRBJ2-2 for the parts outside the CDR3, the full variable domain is NAGVMQNPRHLVRRRGQEARLRCSPMKGHSHVYWYRQLPEEGLKFMVYLQKENIIDESGMPKERFSAEFPKEGPSILRIQQVVRGDSAAYFCASSLTGELFFGEGSRLTVL.

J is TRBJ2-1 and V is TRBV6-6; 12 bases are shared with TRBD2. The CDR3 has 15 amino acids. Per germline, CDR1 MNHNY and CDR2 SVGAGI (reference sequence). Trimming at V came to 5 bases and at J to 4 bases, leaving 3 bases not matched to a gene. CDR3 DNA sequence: TGTGCCAGCAGTCCGACTAGCGGGGGATACAATGAGCAGTTCTTC. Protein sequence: CASSPTSGGYNEQFF.

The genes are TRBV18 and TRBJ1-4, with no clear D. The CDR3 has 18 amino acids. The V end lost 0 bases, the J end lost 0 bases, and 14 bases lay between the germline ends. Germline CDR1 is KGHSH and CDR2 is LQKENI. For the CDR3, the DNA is TGTGCCAGCTCACCACCGGATCCCTTCATTGCAACTAATGAAAAACTGTTTTTT. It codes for CASSPPDPFIATNEKLFF. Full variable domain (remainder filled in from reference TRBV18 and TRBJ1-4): NAGVMQNPRHLVRRRGQEARLRCSPMKGHSHVYWYRQLPEEGLKFMVYLQKENIIDESGMPKERFSAEFPKEGPSILRIQQVVRGDSAAYFCASSPPDPFIATNEKLFFGSGTQLSVL.

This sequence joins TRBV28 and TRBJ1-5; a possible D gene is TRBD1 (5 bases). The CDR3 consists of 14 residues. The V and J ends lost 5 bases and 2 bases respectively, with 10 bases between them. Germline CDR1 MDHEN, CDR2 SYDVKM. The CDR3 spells CASSTGGRNQPQHF. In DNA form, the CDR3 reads TGTGCCAGCAGTACAGGCGGACGCAATCAGCCCCAGCATTTT.

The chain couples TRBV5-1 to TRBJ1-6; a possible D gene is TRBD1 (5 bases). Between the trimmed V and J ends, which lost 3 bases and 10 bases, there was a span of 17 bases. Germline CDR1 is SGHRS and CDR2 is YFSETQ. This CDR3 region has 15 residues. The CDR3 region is CASSSSGRVSSPLHF. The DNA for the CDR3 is TGCGCCAGCAGCTCGTCGGGCAGGGTCTCCTCACCCCTCCACTTT.

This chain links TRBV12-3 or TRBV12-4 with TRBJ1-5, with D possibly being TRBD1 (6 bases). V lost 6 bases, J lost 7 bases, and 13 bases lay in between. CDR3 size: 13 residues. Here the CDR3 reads CASSGQINQPQHF. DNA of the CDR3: TGTGCCAGCAGCGGACAGATTAACCAGCCCCAGCATTTT.

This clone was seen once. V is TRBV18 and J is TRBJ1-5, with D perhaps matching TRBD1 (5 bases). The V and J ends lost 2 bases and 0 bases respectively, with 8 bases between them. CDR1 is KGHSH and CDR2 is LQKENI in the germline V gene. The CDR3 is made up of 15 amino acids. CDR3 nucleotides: TGTGCCAGCTCACCAGACAGCAATAGCAATCAGCCCCAGCATTTT. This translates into CASSPDSNSNQPQHF.

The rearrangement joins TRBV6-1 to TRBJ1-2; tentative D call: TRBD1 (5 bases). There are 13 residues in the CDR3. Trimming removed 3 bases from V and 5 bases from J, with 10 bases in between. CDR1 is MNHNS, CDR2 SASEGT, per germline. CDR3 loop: CASSEAGTYGYTF. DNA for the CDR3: TGTGCCAGCAGTGAGGCAGGGACGTATGGCTACACCTTC.

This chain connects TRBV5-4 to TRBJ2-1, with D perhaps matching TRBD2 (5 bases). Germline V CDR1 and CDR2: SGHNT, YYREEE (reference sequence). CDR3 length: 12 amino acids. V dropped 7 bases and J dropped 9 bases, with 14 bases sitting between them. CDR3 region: CASPGLTGEQFF. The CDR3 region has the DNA TGTGCCAGCCCCGGACTCACGGGTGAGCAGTTCTTC.

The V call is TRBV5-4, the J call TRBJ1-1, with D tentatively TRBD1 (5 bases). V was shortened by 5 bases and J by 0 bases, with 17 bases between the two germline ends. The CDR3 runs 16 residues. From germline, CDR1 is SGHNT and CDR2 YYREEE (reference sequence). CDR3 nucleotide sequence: TGTGCCAGCAGTTCGGGGGGATCGGGGCTGAACACTGAAGCTTTCTTT. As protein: CASSSGGSGLNTEAFF.

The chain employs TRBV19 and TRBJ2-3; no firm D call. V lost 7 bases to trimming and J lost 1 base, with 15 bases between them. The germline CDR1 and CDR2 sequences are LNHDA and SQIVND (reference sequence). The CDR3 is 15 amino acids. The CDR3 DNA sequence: TGTGCCAGTAAAGCCCCGTCCAGAGGCACAGATACGCAGTATTTT. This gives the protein CASKAPSRGTDTQYF.

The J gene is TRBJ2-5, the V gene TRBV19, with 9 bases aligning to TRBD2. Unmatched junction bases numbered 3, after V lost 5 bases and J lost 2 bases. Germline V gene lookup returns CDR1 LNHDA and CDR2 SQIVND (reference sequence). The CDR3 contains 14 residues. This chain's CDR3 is CASSRSGGQETQYF. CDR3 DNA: TGTGCCAGTAGTCGGAGCGGGGGGCAAGAGACCCAGTACTTC.

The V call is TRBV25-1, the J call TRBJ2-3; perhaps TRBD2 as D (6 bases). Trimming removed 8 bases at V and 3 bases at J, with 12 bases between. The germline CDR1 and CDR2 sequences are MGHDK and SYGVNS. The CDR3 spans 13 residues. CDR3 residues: CASLRSGTDTQYF. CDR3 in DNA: TGTGCCAGCCTCCGTAGCGGAACAGATACGCAGTATTTT.

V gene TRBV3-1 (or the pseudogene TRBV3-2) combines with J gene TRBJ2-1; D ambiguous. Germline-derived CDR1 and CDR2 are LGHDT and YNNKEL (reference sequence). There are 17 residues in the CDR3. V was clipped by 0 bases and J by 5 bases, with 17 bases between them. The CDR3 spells CASSQDVGIRPNNEQFF. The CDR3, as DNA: TGTGCCAGCAGCCAAGATGTAGGGATTCGGCCCAACAATGAGCAGTTCTTC.